These 12 T cell receptor beta chains share one sample of origin, sequenced in a study of beta chain features in type 1 diabetes. Study-wide results and limits: TCRB CDR3 length was moderately but significantly reduced in all four CD4+ subsets of Type 1 diabetes patients.

These receptors are not linked to any known antigen. cDNA synthesis used the whole RNA isolate, giving expressed TCRB sequences. Sequencing was performed with immunoSEQ multiplex PCR; in TCRdb, only in-frame clones are kept and a portion is missing. Among 400,000 or so clones, roughly an eighth were seen once, and the ten largest hold 0.008% to 0.011%. The sample taken for sequencing was naive CD4+ T cells from blood. All receptors come from a woman younger than 30 with type 1 diabetes.

As concerns this clone: Distinct nucleotide sequences in the sample also encode this CDR3. The J gene is TRBJ2-5, the V gene TRBV18, with D perhaps matching TRBD2 (6 bases). The CDR3 consists of 13 residues. Germline V gene lookup returns CDR1 KGHSH and CDR2 LQKENI. The V and J ends lost 3 bases and 1 base respectively, with 6 bases between them. CDR3: CASSPGGQETQYF. The DNA for the CDR3 is TGTGCCAGCTCACCGGGGGGCCAAGAGACCCAGTACTTC.

This chain connects TRBV6-5 to TRBJ2-6, with D perhaps TRBD2 (5 bases). Trimming removed 2 bases from V and 1 base from J, with 9 bases in between. Germline CDR1 is MNHEY and CDR2 is SVGAGI. The CDR3 consists of 16 residues. CDR3 bases: TGTGCCAGCAGTTACAGCGGCAGATCTGGGGCCAACGTCCTGACTTTC. Translation gives CASSYSGRSGANVLTF.

J is TRBJ1-1 and V is TRBV7-8; 8 bases fit TRBD1. Trimming cost V 5 bases and J 0 bases; bases outside gene matches: 8. Germline assignment: CDR1 SGHVS and CDR2 FQNEAQ. The CDR3 has 16 residues. The CDR3 DNA sequence: TGTGCCAGCAGCCGTGGACAGGGCTCAATGAACACTGAAGCTTTCTTT. This sequence encodes CASSRGQGSMNTEAFF.

Only a few counts were recorded for this clone. This CDR3 reads CSVLDSDNQPQHF. The CDR3 DNA sequence: TGCAGCGTCCTCGACAGTGACAATCAGCCCCAGCATTTT. The rearrangement joins TRBV29-1 to TRBJ1-5, with a possible D match to TRBD1 (5 bases). V was clipped by 6 bases and J by 3 bases, with 12 bases between them. The CDR3 is made up of 13 amino acids. The germline CDR1 and CDR2 sequences are SQVTM and ANQGSEA.

The V call is TRBV2, the J call TRBJ2-5; 7 nucleotides match TRBD1. CDR3 length: 13 amino acids. CDR1 is SNHLY, CDR2 FYNNEI, per germline. V was clipped by 4 bases and J by 3 bases; unmatched bases: 2. The CDR3 loop reads CASSVQGKETQYF. The DNA for the CDR3 is TGTGCCAGCAGTGTACAGGGGAAAGAGACCCAGTACTTC.

The chain links TRBV28 to TRBJ2-1, with TRBD2 matching 10 bases. Germline V gene sequence: CDR1 MDHEN, CDR2 SYDVKM. The CDR3 consists of 17 residues. V was pared by 4 bases and J by 6 bases, with 12 bases of the junction left unmatched. As DNA, the CDR3 is TGTGCCAGCAGTTCGACCCTACTAGCGGGAAGTACCAATGAGCAGTTCTTC. The encoded protein is CASSSTLLAGSTNEQFF.

This clone came up once. This chain connects TRBV5-4 to TRBJ2-2, with 9 bases matching TRBD2. Germline CDR1 SGHNT, CDR2 YYREEE (reference sequence). The CDR3 extends over 16 amino acids. V lost 4 bases and J lost 2; bases outside the gene matches: 6. The CDR3 loop is CASSPGLALNTGELFF. In DNA form, the CDR3 reads TGTGCCAGCAGCCCGGGACTAGCTCTAAACACCGGGGAGCTGTTTTTT.

The V gene is TRBV9, the J gene TRBJ2-7; 7 positions agree with TRBD1. Trimming took 4 bases from V and 5 from J; bases not matched to a gene: 6. This CDR3 has 13 residues. CDR1 SGDLS and CDR2 YYNGEE come from the germline V gene. CDR3 loop: CASSPPGGDEQYF. CDR3 sequence (DNA): TGTGCCAGCAGCCCCCCAGGGGGAGACGAGCAGTACTTC.

The chain couples TRBV5-4 to TRBJ1-1, with 10 bases that match TRBD1. This CDR3 has 15 amino acids. The germline V gene encodes CDR1 SGHNT and CDR2 YYREEE (reference sequence). J was trimmed by 2 bases and V by 4 bases; bases with no gene match: 5. The DNA for the CDR3 is TGTGCCAGCAGCGGGGACAGGGGCGGAAACACTGAAGCTTTCTTT. Encoded protein: CASSGDRGGNTEAFF. The whole variable domain, filled in from reference TRBV5-4 and TRBJ1-1, reads ETGVTQSPTHLIKTRGQQVTLRCSSQSGHNTVSWYQQALGQGPQFIFQYYREEENGRGNFPPRFSGLQFPNYSSELNVNALELDDSALYLCASSGDRGGNTEAFFGQGTRLTVV.

The chain carries TRBV10-2 and TRBJ2-1; no clear D gene. This CDR3 is built from 14 residues. Trimming stripped 1 base from V and 5 bases from J, with 9 bases between. Germline V gene sequence: CDR1 WSHSY, CDR2 SAAADI. CDR3 coding DNA: TGCGCCAGCAGTGAGTGGGCACGCGACAATGAGCAGTTCTTC. Translating it yields CASSEWARDNEQFF.

Remarks on this clone: Additional DNA sequences in this sample encode the identical CDR3. J is TRBJ2-7 and V is TRBV28; 11 bases agree with TRBD1. Per germline, CDR1 MDHEN and CDR2 SYDVKM. This CDR3 is built from 14 residues. The junction had 4 bases not matched to a gene; V was cut back by 6 bases and J by 3 bases. The CDR3 sequence: CASSPGTGGYEQYF. CDR3 in DNA: TGTGCCAGCAGCCCCGGGACAGGGGGCTACGAGCAGTACTTC.

The chain employs TRBV5-1 and TRBJ2-7; 12 bases match TRBD2. V shed 4 bases, J shed 3 bases, and the junction held 2 bases outside the gene matches. The CDR3 contains 14 residues. Germline values: CDR1 SGHRS, CDR2 YFSETQ. The chain's CDR3 is CASSVTSGSYEQYF. CDR3 nucleotides: TGCGCCAGCAGCGTGACTAGCGGGAGCTACGAGCAGTACTTC.